The source of this T cell receptor beta chain is a study of blood T cell repertoires in COVID-19. Across the study: PBMCs, B-cell-depleted T cells, or T cells were the source of the cDNA or gDNA that made up the material.

Authors' data handling: By means of reference gene primer amplification, nucleated cell counts were estimated. This table comes from immunoSEQ multiplex PCR, and its TCRdb copy is limited to in-frame clones, with some not included. V, J and clone size are those of that table, while D and trimming were read from the DNA. This repertoire shows roughly 27,000 clones, around 87% found once; its top ten account for approximately 1.7%. V gave up 8 bases and J gave up 8 bases; unmatched junction bases: 13. Germline CDR1 is SGHDN and CDR2 is FVKESK. The CDR3 runs to 14 residues. This sequence was found in a woman aged 55-70 years with active COVID-19. J is TRBJ2-3 and V is TRBV14, with 7 bases lining up with TRBD2. Input material: peripheral blood. The CDR3, as DNA: TGTGCCAGCTCCCCCGCGGGAGCGGCGGGTACGCAGTATTTT. Its protein is CASSPAGAAGTQYF.